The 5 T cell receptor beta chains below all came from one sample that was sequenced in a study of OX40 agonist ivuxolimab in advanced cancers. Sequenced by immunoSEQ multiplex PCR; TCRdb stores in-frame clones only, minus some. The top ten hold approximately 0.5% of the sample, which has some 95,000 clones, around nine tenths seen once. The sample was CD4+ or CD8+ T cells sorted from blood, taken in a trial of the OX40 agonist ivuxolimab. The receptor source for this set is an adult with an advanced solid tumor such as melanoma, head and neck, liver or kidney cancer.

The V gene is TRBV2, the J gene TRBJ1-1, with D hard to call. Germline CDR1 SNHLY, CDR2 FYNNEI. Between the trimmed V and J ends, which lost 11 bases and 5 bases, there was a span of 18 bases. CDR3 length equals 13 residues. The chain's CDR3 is CAGQLGVGTEAFF. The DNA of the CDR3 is TGTGCCGGCCAACTGGGAGTTGGGACTGAAGCTTTCTTT. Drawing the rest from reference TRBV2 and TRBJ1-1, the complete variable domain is EPEVTQTPSHQVTQMGQEVILRCVPISNHLYFYWYRQILGQKVEFLVSFYNNEISEKSEIFDDQFSVERPDGSNFTLKIRSTKLEDSAMYFCAGQLGVGTEAFFGQGTRLTVV.

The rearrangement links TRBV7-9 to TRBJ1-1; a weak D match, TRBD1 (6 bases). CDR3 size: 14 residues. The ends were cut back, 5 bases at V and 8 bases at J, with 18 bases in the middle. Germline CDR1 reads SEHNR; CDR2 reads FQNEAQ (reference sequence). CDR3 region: CASSIRDTLLEAFF. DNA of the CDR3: TGTGCCAGCAGCATCCGGGACACCCTCTTGGAAGCTTTCTTT.

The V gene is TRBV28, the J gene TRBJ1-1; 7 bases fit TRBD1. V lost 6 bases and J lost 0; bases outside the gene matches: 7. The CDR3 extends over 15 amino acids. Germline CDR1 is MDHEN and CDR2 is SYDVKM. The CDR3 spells CASRRPGTVNTEAFF. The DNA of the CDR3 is TGTGCCAGCAGACGTCCCGGGACAGTGAACACTGAAGCTTTCTTT.

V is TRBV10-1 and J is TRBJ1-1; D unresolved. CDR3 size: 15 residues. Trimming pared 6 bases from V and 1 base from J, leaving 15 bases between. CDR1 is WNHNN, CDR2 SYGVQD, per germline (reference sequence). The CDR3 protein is CASRDFLRGNTEAFF. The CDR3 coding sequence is TGCGCCAGCAGGGACTTCCTTCGGGGGAACACTGAAGCTTTCTTT.

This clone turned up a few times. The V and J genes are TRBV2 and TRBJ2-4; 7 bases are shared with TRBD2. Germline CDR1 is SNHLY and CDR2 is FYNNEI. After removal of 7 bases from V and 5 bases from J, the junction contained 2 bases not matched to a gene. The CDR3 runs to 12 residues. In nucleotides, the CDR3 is TGTGCCAGCACCAGCGGGGAAAACATTCAGTACTTC. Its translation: CASTSGENIQYF.